This entry is about one TCR beta chain. This sample was taken from a study of blood T cell repertoires in COVID-19. In the study overall: Sites across the United States, Italy and Spain contributed samples from acute and convalescent COVID-19. Sources were T cells, B-cell-depleted T cells, or PBMCs; the material itself was cDNA or gDNA.

V was pared by 1 base and J by 1 base, with 6 bases of the junction left unmatched. The germline gives CDR1 LGHDT, CDR2 YNNKEL (reference sequence). This CDR3 has 17 residues. Original methodology: Reference gene primer amplification yielded estimated nucleated cell counts. TCRdb's table, derived via immunoSEQ multiplex PCR, lists solely in-frame clones and lacks some. D and trimming were read from the DNA, whereas the V and J calls and clone size are those reported in that table. The data show about 120,000 clones, with 79% seen just once and almost 4% held by the top ten. Material for sequencing was peripheral blood. The origin of this receptor is an elderly woman with acute or convalescent COVID-19. The chain employs TRBV3-1 (or the pseudogene TRBV3-2) and TRBJ1-3; the match to TRBD1 covers 8 bases. For the CDR3, the DNA is TGTGCCAGCAGCCAAGGACAGGGGTTCAGTTCTGGAAACACCATATATTTT. This encodes CASSQGQGFSSGNTIYF.